A single sample gave rise to the 23 T cell receptor beta chains below, sequenced in a study of blood T cell repertoires in COVID-19. TCRdb's copy holds only in-frame clones and misses some; the assay was immunoSEQ multiplex PCR. Here the sample spans 200,000 to 250,000 clones, approximately 83% being singletons. What was sequenced was peripheral blood. The receptors come from a woman in her 50s with acute or convalescent COVID-19.

The table lists this clone with a count of one. One end of the junction fails to match germline, which may point to a read error. The V call is TRBV5-1, the J call TRBJ2-3; 8 nucleotides agree with TRBD2. Germline values: CDR1 SGHRS, CDR2 YFSETQ. This CDR3 region has 18 residues. The CDR3 DNA reads as TGCGCCAGCAGCTTGTCACCCGGGACTAGTCAAGGCACCGATACGCAGTATTTT. This sequence encodes CASSLSPGTSQGTDTQYF.

The chain employs TRBV19 and TRBJ1-1; 7 bases fit TRBD1. The V gene end was trimmed by 3 bases and the J gene end by 3 bases; junction bases not matched to a gene: 10. There are 16 residues in the CDR3. Germline loops: CDR1 LNHDA, CDR2 SQIVND (reference sequence). CDR3 nucleotides: TGTGCCAGTAGTATGATCAGGGGGAAAGGTGACACTGAAGCTTTCTTT. Translating it yields CASSMIRGKGDTEAFF. Supplemented by reference TRBV19 and TRBJ1-1, the full variable domain reads DGGITQSPKYLFRKEGQNVTLSCEQNLNHDAMYWYRQDPGQGLRLIYYSQIVNDFQKGDIAEGYSVSREKKESFPLTVTSAQKNPTAFYLCASSMIRGKGDTEAFFGQGTRLTVV.

The rearrangement uses TRBV7-2 and TRBJ1-2; 7 nucleotides match TRBD1. The CDR3 covers 16 residues. V trimming: 3 bases; J trimming: 8 bases; junction bases outside the gene matches: 15. Germline lookup yields CDR1 SGHTA and CDR2 FQGNSA. The CDR3 protein is CASSFRRTGQTGGYTF. CDR3 nucleotide sequence: TGTGCCAGCAGCTTTCGCCGGACAGGACAAACGGGGGGCTACACCTTC.

At least ten counts were recorded for this clone. This chain links TRBV25-1 with TRBJ1-5; possible D gene TRBD1, 6 bases. V was shortened by 4 bases and J by 2 bases, with 6 bases between the two germline ends. This CDR3 has 13 residues. CDR1 MGHDK and CDR2 SYGVNS come from the germline V gene. This chain's CDR3 is CASSGQGNQPQHF. The CDR3 DNA sequence: TGTGCCAGCAGTGGACAGGGCAATCAGCCCCAGCATTTT.

This clone was observed a single time. The rearrangement joins TRBV7-9 to TRBJ1-5; D unresolved. Germline loops: CDR1 SEHNR, CDR2 FQNEAQ (reference sequence). Trimming removed 3 bases from V and 2 bases from J, with 11 bases in between. The CDR3 runs 15 residues. CDR3 in DNA: TGTGCCAGCAGCTTGGGAGAGGCCGGCAATCAGCCCCAGCATTTT. Its protein product is CASSLGEAGNQPQHF.

Only one count was recorded for this clone. At one end the junction does not follow the germline gene, possibly because of a read error. V gene TRBV11-3 combines with J gene TRBJ2-7, with D uncertain. CDR1 and CDR2 (germline): SGHNT, YENEEA. There are 15 residues in the CDR3. The CDR3 DNA sequence: TGTGCCAGCAGCTTTGACGGTCAAATATCAAGAGCTGCGGACTTC. Encoded protein: CASSFDGQISRAADF.

The rearrangement joins TRBV5-4 to TRBJ1-2; TRBD1 aligns across 10 bases. J lost 3 bases, V lost 4 bases, and 6 bases had no gene match. Germline lookup yields CDR1 SGHNT and CDR2 YYREEE (reference sequence). The CDR3 has 15 residues. CDR3 sequence (DNA): TGTGCCAGCAGCAGCAAGGACAGGGGGGACTATGGCTACACCTTC. Translation: CASSSKDRGDYGYTF.

A single count supports this clone. V gene TRBV6-1 combines with J gene TRBJ1-5; perhaps TRBD1 as D (5 bases). Germline V lookup: CDR1 MNHNS, CDR2 SASEGT. V shed 4 bases and J shed 5 bases, with 27 bases lying between them. This CDR3 comprises 19 residues. DNA for the CDR3: TGTGCCAGCAGTGTCCCCAATTTCAGCGCCAGGCCGGGGGATCAGCCCCAGCATTTT. Translating gives CASSVPNFSARPGDQPQHF.

The rearrangement uses TRBV28 and TRBJ2-3; TRBD2 might be the D (6 bases). Looked up from germline, CDR1 is MDHEN and CDR2 is SYDVKM. The V gene lost 2 bases and the J gene lost 3 bases, with 18 bases spanning the gap. The CDR3 extends over 17 amino acids. CDR3 DNA sequence: TGTGCCAGCAGTTTAGGGTTTCGGGTGCGGGGTACAGATACGCAGTATTTT. It yields the protein CASSLGFRVRGTDTQYF.

This clone occurred a few times. The gene calls are TRBV7-9 and TRBJ1-2; 8 bases agree with TRBD1. V shed 2 bases and J 6 bases; nucleotides not matched to a gene: 2. The CDR3 extends over 13 amino acids. Germline V gene data show CDR1 as SEHNR and CDR2 as FQNEAQ (reference sequence). CDR3 DNA: TGTGCCAGCAGCTTACCGACAGGGGATGGCTACACCTTC. Encoded protein: CASSLPTGDGYTF. The full variable domain, completed using reference TRBV7-9 and TRBJ1-2, is DTGVSQNPRHKITKRGQNVTFRCDPISEHNRLYWYRQTLGQGPEFLTYFQNEAQLEKSRLLSDRFSAERPKGSFSTLEIQRTEQGDSAMYLCASSLPTGDGYTFGSGTRLTVV.

V usage is TRBV18 and J usage is TRBJ1-2, with TRBD1 matching 12 bases. CDR1 KGHSH and CDR2 LQKENI come from the germline V gene. Trimming removed 4 bases from V and 6 bases from J; junction bases left unmatched: 3. The CDR3 contains 14 residues. This chain's CDR3 is CASSQGQGANGYTF. As DNA, the CDR3 is TGTGCCAGCTCACAGGGACAGGGGGCAAATGGCTACACCTTC. The full variable domain, rest sourced from reference TRBV18 and TRBJ1-2, is NAGVMQNPRHLVRRRGQEARLRCSPMKGHSHVYWYRQLPEEGLKFMVYLQKENIIDESGMPKERFSAEFPKEGPSILRIQQVVRGDSAAYFCASSQGQGANGYTFGSGTRLTVV.

This clone was recorded once. This rearrangement joins TRBV5-4 to TRBJ2-7; 14 positions match TRBD2. Germline loops: CDR1 SGHNT, CDR2 YYREEE (reference sequence). The CDR3 contains 15 residues. Trimming cost V 4 bases and J 6 bases; bases outside gene matches: 6. The CDR3 region is CASSPGLAGEAEQYF. As DNA, the CDR3 is TGTGCCAGCAGCCCGGGACTAGCGGGAGAGGCCGAGCAGTACTTC.

With regard to this clone: Sequence at one end of the junction differs from germline and may be a read error. The chain recombines TRBV5-1 with TRBJ1-4; TRBD1 agrees at 8 bases. Per germline, CDR1 SGHRS and CDR2 YFSETQ. CDR3 length equals 14 residues. CDR3 bases: TGCGCCAGCAGATTGGGACAGGTTAATGAAAAACTGTTTTTT. Amino acid sequence: CASRLGQVNEKLFF. The full variable domain, its missing parts supplied by reference TRBV5-1 and TRBJ1-4, is KAGVTQTPRYLIKTRGQQVTLSCSPISGHRSVSWYQQTPGQGLQFLFEYFSETQRNKGNFPGRFSGRQFSNSRSEMNVSTLELGDSALYLCASRLGQVNEKLFFGSGTQLSVL.

The chain joins TRBV2 to TRBJ2-1; no firm D call. Germline CDR1 and CDR2: SNHLY and FYNNEI. CDR3 length equals 11 residues. V was trimmed by 6 bases and J by 8 bases, leaving 8 bases between them. CDR3 sequence reads: CASRRHHEQFF. The DNA for the CDR3 is TGTGCCAGCAGGAGGCATCATGAGCAGTTCTTC.

The chain combines TRBV28 with TRBJ1-2, with a tentative D call TRBD1 (6 bases). With 7 bases removed from V and 3 bases from J, the gap between germline ends came to 9 bases. Per the germline V gene, CDR1 is MDHEN and CDR2 is SYDVKM. CDR3 length equals 12 residues. This CDR3 is CASNSGDYGYTF. The CDR3 DNA is TGTGCCAGCAATTCAGGGGACTATGGCTACACCTTC.

The V gene is TRBV3-1 (or the pseudogene TRBV3-2), the J gene TRBJ2-5, with 9 bases that match TRBD2. V was pared by 2 bases and J by 2 bases, with 15 bases of the junction left unmatched. Germline assignment: CDR1 LGHDT and CDR2 YNNKEL (reference sequence). This CDR3 spans 19 amino acids. CDR3 residues: CASSQNPRASGDGQETQYF. The CDR3, as DNA: TGTGCCAGCAGCCAAAACCCGAGAGCTAGCGGGGATGGACAAGAGACCCAGTACTTC.

This clone was detected only once. The chain uses TRBV2 and TRBJ2-7; 8 nucleotides line up with TRBD1. CDR1 is SNHLY, CDR2 FYNNEI, per germline. The CDR3 is made up of 14 amino acids. Trimming at V came to 7 bases and at J to 5 bases, leaving 10 bases not matched to a gene. The CDR3: CASKDRALLDEQYF. The CDR3, as DNA: TGTGCCAGCAAGGACAGGGCCCTCCTCGACGAGCAGTACTTC.

V and J are TRBV5-6 and TRBJ2-1, with no clear D. The CDR3 has 11 residues. The germline V gene has CDR1 SGHDT and CDR2 YYEEEE. Trimming cost V 2 bases and J 8 bases, with 5 bases left between them. CDR3 protein: CASSFQYEQFF. The DNA for the CDR3 is TGTGCCAGCAGCTTTCAGTATGAGCAGTTCTTC. Using reference TRBV5-6 and TRBJ2-1 for the parts outside the CDR3, the full variable domain is DAGVTQSPTHLIKTRGQQVTLRCSPKSGHDTVSWYQQALGQGPQFIFQYYEEEERQRGNFPDRFSGHQFPNYSSELNVNALLLGDSALYLCASSFQYEQFFGPGTRLTVL.

The J gene is TRBJ2-3, the V gene TRBV4-1; possibly TRBD1 for D (5 bases). The germline V gene has CDR1 MGHRA and CDR2 YSYEKL. Trimming cost V 1 base and J 5 bases, with 10 bases left between them. CDR3 length: 14 residues. DNA of the CDR3: TGCGCCAGCAGCCAAGTCGGCAGGGAAGATACGCAGTATTTT. As protein: CASSQVGREDTQYF.

This clone was counted a single time. The chain couples TRBV2 to TRBJ2-7; 8 bases align to TRBD2. Germline assignment: CDR1 SNHLY and CDR2 FYNNEI. After removal of 3 bases from V and 6 bases from J, the junction contained 10 bases not matched to a gene. This CDR3 is built from 15 residues. The CDR3 DNA follows: TGTGCCAGCAGTGAGGCGGGGGGCCTCTCTCTCGAGCAGTACTTC. This encodes CASSEAGGLSLEQYF.

The V call is TRBV6-6, the J call TRBJ2-1; perhaps TRBD2 as D (6 bases). From germline, CDR1 is MNHNY and CDR2 SVGAGI (reference sequence). Trimming left V 0 bases short and J 2 bases short, with 11 bases between. This CDR3 region has 16 residues. CDR3 in amino acids: CASSYSSGPAYNEQFF. CDR3 coding DNA: TGTGCCAGCAGTTACTCGAGCGGGCCCGCCTACAATGAGCAGTTCTTC.

The chain recombines TRBV5-5 with TRBJ1-4; the D is unclear. This CDR3 region has 14 residues. Trimming cost V 1 base and J 8 bases, with 12 bases left between them. Germline assignment: CDR1 SGHKS and CDR2 YYEKEE (reference sequence). The CDR3 bases are TGTGCCAGCAGCTTGTGGTTCGCGTGGGAAAAACTGTTTTTT. This gives the protein CASSLWFAWEKLFF.

The chain carries TRBV6-6 and TRBJ1-5, with a tentative D call TRBD1 (5 bases). CDR1 and CDR2 (germline): MNHNY, SVGAGI (reference sequence). There are 15 residues in the CDR3. Trimming cost V 0 bases and J 4 bases, with 10 bases left between them. DNA of the CDR3: TGTGCCAGCAGTTACTCGCGACAGATAAATCAGCCCCAGCATTTT. Encoded protein: CASSYSRQINQPQHF.